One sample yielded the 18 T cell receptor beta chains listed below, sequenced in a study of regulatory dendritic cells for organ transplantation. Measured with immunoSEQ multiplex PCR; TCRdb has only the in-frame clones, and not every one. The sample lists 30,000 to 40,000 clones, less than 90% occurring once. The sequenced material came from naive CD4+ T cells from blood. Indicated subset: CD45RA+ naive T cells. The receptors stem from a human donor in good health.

The CDR3 reads CASSLGESEAFF. The CDR3 bases are TGTGCCAGCAGCTTGGGGGAATCTGAAGCTTTCTTT. This chain uses TRBV5-6 with TRBJ1-1; D gene uncertain. With 0 bases removed from V and 6 bases from J, the gap between germline ends came to 6 bases. CDR3 length: 12 residues. The germline V gene has CDR1 SGHDT and CDR2 YYEEEE.

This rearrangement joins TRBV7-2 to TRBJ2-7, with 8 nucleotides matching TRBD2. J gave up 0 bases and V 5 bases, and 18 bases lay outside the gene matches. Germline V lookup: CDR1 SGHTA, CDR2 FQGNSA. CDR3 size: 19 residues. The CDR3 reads CASSTRIRGESGSSYEQYF. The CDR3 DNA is TGTGCCAGCAGCACGCGAATTAGAGGGGAAAGCGGGAGCTCCTACGAGCAGTACTTC.

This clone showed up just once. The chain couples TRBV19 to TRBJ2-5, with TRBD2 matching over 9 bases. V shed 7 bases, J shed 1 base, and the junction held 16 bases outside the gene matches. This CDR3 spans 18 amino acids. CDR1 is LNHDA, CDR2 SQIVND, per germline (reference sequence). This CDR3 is CASIGQAPSGALQETQYF. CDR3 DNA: TGTGCCAGTATCGGCCAAGCCCCTAGCGGGGCGCTCCAAGAGACCCAGTACTTC.

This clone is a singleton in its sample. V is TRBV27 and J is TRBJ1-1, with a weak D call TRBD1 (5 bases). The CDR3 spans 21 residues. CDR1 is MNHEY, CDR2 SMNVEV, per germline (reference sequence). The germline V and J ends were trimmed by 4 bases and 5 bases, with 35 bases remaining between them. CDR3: CASSSIRRRGLILDQMTEAFF. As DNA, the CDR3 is TGTGCCAGCAGTTCCATTCGTCGTAGGGGCTTGATCTTGGATCAAATGACTGAAGCTTTCTTT.

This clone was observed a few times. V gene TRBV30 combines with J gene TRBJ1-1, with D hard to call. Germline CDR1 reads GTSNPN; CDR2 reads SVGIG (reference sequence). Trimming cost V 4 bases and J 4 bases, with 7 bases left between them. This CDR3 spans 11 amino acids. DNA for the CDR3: TGTGCCTGGAAAACTCTCACTGAAGCTTTCTTT. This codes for CAWKTLTEAFF.

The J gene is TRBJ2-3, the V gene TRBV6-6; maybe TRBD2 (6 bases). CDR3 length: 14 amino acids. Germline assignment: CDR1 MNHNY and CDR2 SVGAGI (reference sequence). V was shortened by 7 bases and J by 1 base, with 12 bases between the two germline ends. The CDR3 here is CASKEGRGTDTQYF. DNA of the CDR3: TGTGCCAGCAAGGAGGGGCGCGGCACAGATACGCAGTATTTT.

CDR3: CASSPSDSVRENYGYTF. In DNA form, the CDR3 reads TGTGCCAGCTCACCATCGGACAGTGTCCGGGAAAACTATGGCTACACCTTC. This chain connects TRBV18 to TRBJ1-2; TRBD1 might be the D (6 bases). V was clipped by 2 bases and J by 2 bases, with 18 bases between them. Germline V CDR1 and CDR2: KGHSH, LQKENI. The length of the CDR3 is 17 residues.

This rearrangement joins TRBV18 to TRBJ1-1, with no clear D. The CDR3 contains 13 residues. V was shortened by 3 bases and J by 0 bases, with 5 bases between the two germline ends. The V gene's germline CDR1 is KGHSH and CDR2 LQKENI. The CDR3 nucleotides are TGTGCCAGCTCACCTCCAATGAACACTGAAGCTTTCTTT. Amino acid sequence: CASSPPMNTEAFF.

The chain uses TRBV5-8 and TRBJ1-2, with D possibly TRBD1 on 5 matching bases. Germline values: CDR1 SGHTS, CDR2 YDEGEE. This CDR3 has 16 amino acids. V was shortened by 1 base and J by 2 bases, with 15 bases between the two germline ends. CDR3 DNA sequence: TGTGCCAGCAGCTTGCCGGCTGGGGGGAGGAACTATGGCTACACCTTC. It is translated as CASSLPAGGRNYGYTF.

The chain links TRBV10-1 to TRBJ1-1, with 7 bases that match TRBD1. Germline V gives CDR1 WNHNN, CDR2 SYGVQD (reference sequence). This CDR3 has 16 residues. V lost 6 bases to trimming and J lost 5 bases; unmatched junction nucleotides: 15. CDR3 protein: CASRGRRGPGWTEAFF. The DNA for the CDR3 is TGCGCCAGCAGGGGACGAAGGGGGCCCGGGTGGACTGAAGCTTTCTTT.

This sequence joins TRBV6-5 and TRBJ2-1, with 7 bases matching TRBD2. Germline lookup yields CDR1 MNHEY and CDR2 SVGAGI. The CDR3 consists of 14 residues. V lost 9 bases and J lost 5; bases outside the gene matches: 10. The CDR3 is CASSNPGLHNEQFF. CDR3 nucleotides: TGTGCCAGTTCTAATCCGGGACTACACAATGAGCAGTTCTTC.

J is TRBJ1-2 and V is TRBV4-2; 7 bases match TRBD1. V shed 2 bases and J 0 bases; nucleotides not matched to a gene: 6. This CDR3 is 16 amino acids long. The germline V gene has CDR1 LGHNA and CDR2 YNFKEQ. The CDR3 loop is CASSQPTGTANYGYTF. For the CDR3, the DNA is TGTGCCAGCAGCCAACCTACCGGGACAGCTAACTATGGCTACACCTTC.

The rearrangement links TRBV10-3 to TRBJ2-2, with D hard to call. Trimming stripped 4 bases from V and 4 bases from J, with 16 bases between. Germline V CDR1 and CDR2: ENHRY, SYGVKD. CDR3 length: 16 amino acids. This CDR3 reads CAISASGDTSTGELFF. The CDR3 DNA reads TGTGCCATCAGTGCCAGTGGGGATACCAGCACCGGGGAGCTGTTTTTT.

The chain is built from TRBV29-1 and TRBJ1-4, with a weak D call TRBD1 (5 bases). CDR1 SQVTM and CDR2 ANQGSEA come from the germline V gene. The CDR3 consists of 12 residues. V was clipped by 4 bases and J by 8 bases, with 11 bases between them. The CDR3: CSVVGVGEKLFF. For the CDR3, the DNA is TGCAGCGTTGTGGGGGTAGGGGAAAAACTGTTTTTT.

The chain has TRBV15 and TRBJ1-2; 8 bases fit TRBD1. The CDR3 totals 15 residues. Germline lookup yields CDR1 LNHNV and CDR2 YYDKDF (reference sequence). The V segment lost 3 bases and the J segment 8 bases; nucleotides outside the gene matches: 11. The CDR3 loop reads CATSRPPGGFGGYTF. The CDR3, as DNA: TGTGCCACCAGCAGGCCCCCAGGGGGCTTCGGGGGCTACACCTTC.

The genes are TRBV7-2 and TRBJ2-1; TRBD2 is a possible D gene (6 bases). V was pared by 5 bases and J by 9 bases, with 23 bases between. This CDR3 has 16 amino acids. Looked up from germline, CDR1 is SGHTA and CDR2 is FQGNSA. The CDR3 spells CASSPSRALSSVEQFF. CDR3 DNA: TGTGCCAGCAGCCCATCCCGGGCCCTCTCTAGCGTTGAGCAGTTCTTC.

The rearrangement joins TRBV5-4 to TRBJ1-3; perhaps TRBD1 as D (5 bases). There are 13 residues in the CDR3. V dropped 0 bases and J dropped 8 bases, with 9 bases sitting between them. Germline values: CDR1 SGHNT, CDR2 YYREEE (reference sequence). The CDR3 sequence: CASSLAARDTIYF. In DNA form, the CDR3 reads TGTGCCAGCAGCTTGGCTGCCAGGGACACCATATATTTT.

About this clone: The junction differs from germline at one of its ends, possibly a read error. The CDR3 protein is CASGTEISPSF. The CDR3 nucleotides read TGTGCCAGCGGGACAGAGATCTCCCCCTCCTTC. V gene TRBV2 combines with J gene TRBJ2-7; TRBD1 aligns across 7 bases. The CDR3 loop spans 11 amino acids. Germline-derived CDR1 and CDR2 are SNHLY and FYNNEI.